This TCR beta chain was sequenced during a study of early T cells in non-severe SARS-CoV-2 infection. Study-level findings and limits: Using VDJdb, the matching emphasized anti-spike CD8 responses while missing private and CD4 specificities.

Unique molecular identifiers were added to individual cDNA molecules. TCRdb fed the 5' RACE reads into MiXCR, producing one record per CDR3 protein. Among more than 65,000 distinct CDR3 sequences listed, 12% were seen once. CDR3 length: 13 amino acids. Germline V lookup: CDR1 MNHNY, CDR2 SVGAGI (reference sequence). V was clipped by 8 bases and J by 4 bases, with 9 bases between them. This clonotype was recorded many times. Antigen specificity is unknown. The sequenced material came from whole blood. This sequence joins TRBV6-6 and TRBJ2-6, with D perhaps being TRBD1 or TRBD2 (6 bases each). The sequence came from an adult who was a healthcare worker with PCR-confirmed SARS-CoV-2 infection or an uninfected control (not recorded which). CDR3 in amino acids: CASGGLGANVLTF. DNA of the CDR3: TGTGCCAGCGGGGGGCTCGGGGCCAACGTCCTGACTTTC.